These T cell receptor beta chains were read from a single sample in a study of cytomegalovirus exposure and HLA in healthy donors. Measured with immunoSEQ multiplex PCR; TCRdb has only the in-frame clones, and not every one. The data contain under 150,000 clones, just under 80% of them singletons. Sample: PBMCs. The receptors were sampled from a male donor in good health and CMV-seronegative. CDR3s include the opening cysteine and the closing phenylalanine or tryptophan. A D gene is named only where the DNA matches it firmly.

j_call: TRBJ2-5
d_call: TRBD1
v_call: TRBV30
cdr3_aa: CAWSNRGRGTQYF

j_call: TRBJ2-4
d_call: TRBD1
v_call: TRBV30
cdr3_aa: CAWAGTGGGKNIQYF

j_call: TRBJ2-7
d_call: .
v_call: TRBV9
cdr3_aa: CASSVEGAGYEQYF

j_call: TRBJ1-2
d_call: .
v_call: TRBV5-6
cdr3_aa: CASSFTSFSHYTF

j_call: TRBJ2-5
d_call: TRBD2
v_call: TRBV19
cdr3_aa: CASSPLGLAGGQETQYF

j_call: .
d_call: TRBD2
v_call: TRBV5-1
cdr3_aa: CASSPGGGYEQYF

j_call: TRBJ1-2
d_call: TRBD1
v_call: TRBV19
cdr3_aa: CASSIVTGNYGYTF

j_call: TRBJ1-1
d_call: .
v_call: TRBV7-2
cdr3_aa: CASSLRRGNTEAFF

j_call: TRBJ1-2
d_call: TRBD1
v_call: TRBV7-8
cdr3_aa: CASSTGTGVGYTF

j_call: TRBJ1-2
d_call: TRBD1
v_call: TRBV7-9
cdr3_aa: CASSPGQGLNGYTF

j_call: TRBJ1-3
d_call: .
v_call: TRBV18
cdr3_aa: CASSPLTGNTIYF

j_call: TRBJ1-5
d_call: .
v_call: TRBV7-9
cdr3_aa: CASSFGDSNQPQHF

j_call: TRBJ1-4
d_call: .
v_call: TRBV27
cdr3_aa: CASSSKTATNEKLFF

j_call: TRBJ1-2
d_call: .
v_call: TRBV6-5
cdr3_aa: CASRHRVYGYTF

j_call: TRBJ2-2
d_call: .
v_call: TRBV6-1
cdr3_aa: CASSGTGKPGELFF

j_call: TRBJ1-4
d_call: .
v_call: TRBV5-1
cdr3_aa: CASSLSVQGRDEKLFF

j_call: TRBJ1-5
d_call: TRBD1
v_call: TRBV5-1
cdr3_aa: CASSPGQGAGQPQHF

j_call: TRBJ1-2
d_call: .
v_call: TRBV7-8
cdr3_aa: CASSPQAWGELDGYTF

j_call: TRBJ2-1
d_call: TRBD1
v_call: TRBV12-5
cdr3_aa: CASGLGQVSYNEQFF

j_call: TRBJ1-2
d_call: TRBD1
v_call: TRBV7-9
cdr3_aa: CASSFASPGQGASGYTF

j_call: TRBJ2-7
d_call: TRBD1
v_call: TRBV5-1
cdr3_aa: CASSQGQGRNEQYF

j_call: TRBJ1-1
d_call: .
v_call: TRBV5-1
cdr3_aa: CASSLVPHFEVAFF

j_call: TRBJ1-1
d_call: TRBD1
v_call: TRBV11-2
cdr3_aa: CASSLKGDRAGTEAFF

j_call: TRBJ1-1
d_call: TRBD1
v_call: TRBV27
cdr3_aa: CASSLRGLEGYTEAFF

j_call: TRBJ1-1
d_call: .
v_call: TRBV25-1
cdr3_aa: CASSERPETEAFF

j_call: TRBJ1-3
d_call: .
v_call: TRBV7-2
cdr3_aa: CASSLATGTGNTIYF

j_call: TRBJ2-3
d_call: TRBD2
v_call: TRBV27
cdr3_aa: CASSPGLAGDTDTQYF

j_call: TRBJ2-7
d_call: TRBD2
v_call: TRBV7-8
cdr3_aa: CASSLGGLAGVYHYEQYF

j_call: TRBJ1-1
d_call: .
v_call: TRBV6-5
cdr3_aa: CASSYSQGAAFF

j_call: TRBJ1-1
d_call: .
v_call: TRBV7-2
cdr3_aa: CASSPRGSLNTEAFF

j_call: TRBJ2-7
d_call: .
v_call: TRBV11-1
cdr3_aa: CASSPKETASWTYEQYF

j_call: TRBJ1-4
d_call: .
v_call: TRBV5-5
cdr3_aa: CASSLSQDEKLFF

j_call: TRBJ1-6
d_call: .
v_call: TRBV14
cdr3_aa: CASSQRNSGPLHF

j_call: TRBJ2-7
d_call: .
v_call: TRBV7-9
cdr3_aa: CASSIGQGLYEQYF

j_call: TRBJ2-1
d_call: TRBD2
v_call: TRBV6-4
cdr3_aa: CASSDGSGGQEAQFF

j_call: TRBJ1-1
d_call: .
v_call: TRBV10-3
cdr3_aa: CAISDATSEAFF

j_call: TRBJ2-5
d_call: .
v_call: TRBV30
cdr3_aa: CAWSVRWRGTQYF

j_call: TRBJ2-1
d_call: .
v_call: TRBV1
cdr3_aa: CTSSQGGGGSYNEQFF

j_call: TRBJ2-7
d_call: TRBD1
v_call: TRBV19
cdr3_aa: CASSIEDRAPYEQYF

j_call: TRBJ2-3
d_call: TRBD2
v_call: TRBV9
cdr3_aa: CASSVAAGGLRSSTDTQYF

j_call: TRBJ1-2
d_call: .
v_call: TRBV7-9
cdr3_aa: CASTRQVRGGYTF

j_call: TRBJ1-2
d_call: TRBD1
v_call: TRBV19
cdr3_aa: CASSIVQDRGRNGYTF

j_call: TRBJ1-5
d_call: .
v_call: TRBV13
cdr3_aa: CASSLEGDQPQHF

j_call: TRBJ2-5
d_call: TRBD1
v_call: TRBV7-9
cdr3_aa: CASSSGQEQETQYF

j_call: TRBJ1-2
d_call: .
v_call: TRBV30
cdr3_aa: CAWSVGAGYGYTF

j_call: TRBJ2-5
d_call: TRBD2
v_call: TRBV7-2
cdr3_aa: CASSLEGGSQETQYF

j_call: TRBJ2-2
d_call: TRBD2
v_call: TRBV19
cdr3_aa: CASSPLAGDSTGELFF

j_call: TRBJ2-5
d_call: .
v_call: TRBV19
cdr3_aa: CASKEAVQQETQYF

j_call: TRBJ1-1
d_call: .
v_call: TRBV4-3
cdr3_aa: CASSQDLGQNTEAFF

j_call: TRBJ2-5
d_call: .
v_call: TRBV11-2
cdr3_aa: CASRLGLAETQYF

j_call: TRBJ1-4
d_call: .
v_call: TRBV6-5
cdr3_aa: CASKNRVNEKLFF